Below, 22 T cell receptor beta chains from the same sample are listed, as sequenced in a study of cytomegalovirus exposure and HLA in healthy donors (dated by TCRdb to the late 2010s). Libraries came from the immunoSEQ multiplex PCR assay. For the multiplex PCR, a mixture combining 60 forward primers for TCR Vbeta segments and 13 reverse primers for TCR Jbeta segments was used. In TCRdb, the immuneACCESS table is reduced to in-frame sequences with V and J assigned. These tables do not hold every clone; where another copy was compared, an unresolved V gene accounts for under half, and the others remain unexplained. The sample table contains around 150,000 clones; only one count was recorded for 82% of them. The biggest ten clones account for 9.5% to 12% of the sample. The sample taken for sequencing was PBMCs. The origin of the receptors is a man aged 45-65 years in good health and CMV-seropositive.

This clone appeared a few times. This chain uses TRBV7-9 with TRBJ2-7; 7 bases align to TRBD1. From germline, CDR1 is SEHNR and CDR2 FQNEAQ (reference sequence). V dropped 4 bases and J dropped 1; count of bases not matched to a gene: 7. CDR3 length equals 15 residues. This chain's CDR3 is CASSSRQGGSYEQYF. The CDR3 DNA reads TGTGCCAGCAGCTCCAGACAGGGCGGATCCTACGAGCAGTACTTC.

The chain employs TRBV30 and TRBJ2-7, with TRBD2 identical over 11 bases. V shed 1 base and J 4 bases; nucleotides not matched to a gene: 9. This CDR3 has 16 residues. Looked up from germline, CDR1 is GTSNPN and CDR2 is SVGIG (reference sequence). This chain's CDR3 is CAWSGRLAGFAYEQYF. The DNA for the CDR3 is TGTGCCTGGAGTGGGAGACTAGCGGGATTTGCGTACGAGCAGTACTTC.

The gene calls are TRBV14 and TRBJ2-1, with 15 bases matching TRBD2. With 4 bases clipped from V and 7 bases from J, the junction kept 11 bases outside the gene matches. The CDR3 is made up of 18 amino acids. Germline lookup yields CDR1 SGHDN and CDR2 FVKESK. For the CDR3, the DNA is TGTGCCAGCAGCCTCCCTGGACTAGCGGGAGGGCGGGGGAATGAGCAGTTCTTC. Translating gives CASSLPGLAGGRGNEQFF.

This chain joins TRBV5-5 and TRBJ1-5, with D tentatively TRBD1 (6 bases). This CDR3 region has 17 residues. The V end was cut by 4 bases, the J end by 0 bases, with 17 bases between. CDR1 SGHKS and CDR2 YYEKEE come from the germline V gene (reference sequence). The chain's CDR3 is CASSARQVLYSNQPQHF. The CDR3 DNA reads TGTGCCAGCAGCGCGAGACAGGTGCTTTATAGCAATCAGCCCCAGCATTTT.

The V gene is TRBV2, the J gene TRBJ1-1; no reliable D call. The ends were cut back, 5 bases at V and 1 base at J, with 14 bases in the middle. CDR1 and CDR2 (germline): SNHLY, FYNNEI. This CDR3 contains 15 residues. CDR3 in DNA: TGTGCCAGCAGTAGAGAGGGCCGGGCGAACACTGAAGCTTTCTTT. As protein: CASSREGRANTEAFF.

The V gene is TRBV27, the J gene TRBJ2-3; 14 bases fit TRBD2. The CDR3 spans 15 residues. The V gene's germline CDR1 is MNHEY and CDR2 SMNVEV (reference sequence). Unmatched junction bases numbered 2, after V lost 3 bases and J lost 6 bases. CDR3 residues: CASSLGLAGVDTQYF. CDR3 nucleotide sequence: TGTGCCAGCAGTTTGGGACTAGCGGGAGTGGATACGCAGTATTTT.

The chain is built from TRBV30 and TRBJ1-3, with D uncertain. The CDR3 loop spans 13 amino acids. Germline V lookup: CDR1 GTSNPN, CDR2 SVGIG (reference sequence). V was pared by 5 bases and J by 0 bases, with 8 bases between. CDR3 loop: CAWGHGSGNTIYF. The DNA for the CDR3 is TGTGCCTGGGGGCACGGCTCTGGAAACACCATATATTTT.

V is TRBV28 and J is TRBJ2-1; TRBD2 might be the D (7 bases). There are 15 residues in the CDR3. CDR1 and CDR2 from the germline V gene are MDHEN and SYDVKM. The V end was cut by 4 bases, the J end by 7 bases, with 17 bases between. The CDR3: CASSSPGGAGNEQFF. The CDR3 nucleotides are TGTGCCAGCAGTTCCCCTGGGGGGGCCGGGAATGAGCAGTTCTTC.

The rearrangement links TRBV27 to TRBJ2-7; 7 bases align to TRBD2. Germline V lookup: CDR1 MNHEY, CDR2 SMNVEV (reference sequence). V gave up 0 bases and J gave up 0 bases; unmatched junction bases: 8. The CDR3 loop spans 17 amino acids. In DNA form, the CDR3 reads TGTGCCAGCAGTTTATCGGGTCTAGCGGAGCCCTCCTACGAGCAGTACTTC. This codes for CASSLSGLAEPSYEQYF.

The V gene is TRBV5-1, the J gene TRBJ1-1, with 7 positions matching TRBD1. The CDR3 is 15 residues long. With V trimmed by 3 bases and J by 1 base, 6 bases remained unmatched. CDR1 SGHRS and CDR2 YFSETQ come from the germline V gene. The CDR3 protein is CASSSQRQGNTEAFF. The DNA for the CDR3 is TGCGCCAGCAGCTCCCAGAGACAGGGGAACACTGAAGCTTTCTTT.

The V gene is TRBV7-2, the J gene TRBJ2-7; 10 positions agree with TRBD1. V dropped 5 bases and J dropped 2; count of bases not matched to a gene: 6. This CDR3 is 15 amino acids long. Looked up from germline, CDR1 is SGHTA and CDR2 is FQGNSA. The CDR3 nucleotides read TGTGCCAGCAGCAATCCCGGGACAGGGGCCTACGAGCAGTACTTC. Encoded protein: CASSNPGTGAYEQYF.

The chain uses TRBV6-5 and TRBJ2-5, with 7 bases that match TRBD2. Germline CDR1 MNHEY, CDR2 SVGAGI. J lost 2 bases, V lost 6 bases, and 6 bases had no gene match. The CDR3 consists of 14 residues. CDR3 in DNA: TGTGCCAGCAGCCCACTCGGGGGGCAAGAGACCCAGTACTTC. Translation gives CASSPLGGQETQYF.

The CDR3 spells CATSLGTSGNTIYF. In DNA form, the CDR3 reads TGTGCCACCTCACTAGGGACTTCTGGAAACACCATATATTTT. J is TRBJ1-3 and V is TRBV6-1, with a possible D match to TRBD1 (5 bases). Germline CDR1 is MNHNS and CDR2 is SASEGT. V was pared by 10 bases and J by 1 base, with 14 bases between. The CDR3 is 14 residues long.

The CDR3 loop reads CASSLTKRGQPRNTEAFF. As DNA, the CDR3 is TGTGCCAGCAGTCTTACTAAAAGGGGGCAACCCCGGAACACTGAAGCTTTCTTT. The chain is built from TRBV6-4 and TRBJ1-1; TRBD1 aligns across 7 bases. The J segment lost 1 base and the V segment lost 5 bases, leaving 16 bases of the junction unmatched. Germline assignment: CDR1 MRHNA and CDR2 SNTAGT. CDR3 length: 18 amino acids.

The rearrangement joins TRBV5-6 to TRBJ2-7, with 7 positions matching TRBD1. Germline V gene data show CDR1 as SGHDT and CDR2 as YYEEEE. J lost 3 bases, V lost 3 bases, and 3 bases had no gene match. The CDR3 has 13 amino acids. The CDR3 region has the DNA TGTGCCAGCAGCTCGGGACAGCTCTACGAGCAGTACTTC. Amino acid sequence: CASSSGQLYEQYF.

The chain links TRBV28 to TRBJ1-2, with TRBD1 matching over 7 bases. This CDR3 has 13 residues. V lost 8 bases, J lost 5 bases, and 8 bases stayed unmatched. Germline-derived CDR1 and CDR2 are MDHEN and SYDVKM. CDR3 region: CASGRDSLYGYTF. In DNA, the CDR3 is TGTGCCAGCGGCCGGGACAGCCTGTATGGCTACACCTTC.

This clone was picked up one time. The chain links TRBV7-9 to TRBJ2-3; possibly TRBD2 for D (5 bases). V lost 3 bases, J lost 3 bases, and 13 bases lay in between. The CDR3 is 15 amino acids. Germline V gene data show CDR1 as SEHNR and CDR2 as FQNEAQ (reference sequence). The CDR3 sequence: CASSLGAVWTDTQYF. CDR3 DNA sequence: TGTGCCAGCAGCTTGGGAGCGGTGTGGACAGATACGCAGTATTTT.

The chain recombines TRBV28 with TRBJ1-2, with 9 bases lining up with TRBD1. V lost 6 bases to trimming and J lost 4 bases; unmatched junction nucleotides: 3. Per the germline V gene, CDR1 is MDHEN and CDR2 is SYDVKM. The CDR3 sequence is 13 residues long. The CDR3 coding sequence is TGTGCCAGCAGACCGACAGGGGGCTATGGCTACACCTTC. This encodes CASRPTGGYGYTF.

The chain recombines TRBV29-1 with TRBJ2-5; TRBD1 agrees at 9 bases. Trimming removed 6 bases from V and 4 bases from J; junction bases left unmatched: 9. This CDR3 has 14 residues. Per the germline V gene, CDR1 is SQVTM and CDR2 is ANQGSEA. The CDR3 loop reads CSVSTGGAVETQYF. The CDR3, as DNA: TGCAGCGTCTCGACAGGGGGTGCGGTAGAGACCCAGTACTTC.

The chain uses TRBV5-6 and TRBJ2-1, with 11 nucleotides matching TRBD2. Germline assignment: CDR1 SGHDT and CDR2 YYEEEE. This CDR3 contains 17 residues. Trimming cost V 0 bases and J 6 bases; bases outside gene matches: 8. The CDR3 DNA is TGTGCCAGCAGCTTGGGTAGCGGGGGGGCCTCTTTCAATGAGCAGTTCTTC. Protein product: CASSLGSGGASFNEQFF.

The rearrangement joins TRBV19 to TRBJ1-1, with 8 bases lining up with TRBD1. V was pared by 2 bases and J by 5 bases, with 1 base of the junction left unmatched. Germline CDR1 reads LNHDA; CDR2 reads SQIVND (reference sequence). CDR3 size: 13 residues. The CDR3 reads CASSITGGTEAFF. The CDR3 DNA reads TGTGCCAGTAGTATAACAGGGGGTACTGAAGCTTTCTTT.

The rearrangement links TRBV7-3 to TRBJ1-3, with a tentative D call TRBD1 (6 bases). CDR1 and CDR2 from the germline V gene are SGHTA and FQGTGA. Trimming left V 5 bases short and J 1 base short, with 18 bases between. CDR3 size: 17 residues. CDR3 residues: CASSEPRGKVSGNTIYF. Written as DNA, the CDR3 is TGTGCCAGCAGCGAACCCAGGGGTAAAGTTTCTGGAAACACCATATATTTT.